These 20 T cell receptor beta chains share one sample of origin, sequenced in a study of blood T cell repertoires in COVID-19. Libraries were prepared by immunoSEQ multiplex PCR; TCRdb keeps only in-frame clonotypes and omits some of them. The data contain 190,000 or so clones, approximately 87% of them singletons. The sequencing input was peripheral blood. These receptor sequences come from a woman younger than 30 who had recovered from COVID-19.

V is TRBV6-2 or TRBV6-3 and J is TRBJ2-1; tentatively, D is TRBD1 (6 bases). Germline CDR1 and CDR2: MNHEY and SVGEGT. The CDR3 is 16 amino acids. Trimming left V 10 bases short and J 8 bases short, with 27 bases between. The CDR3 DNA follows: TGTGCCACCAGCATTGGGCAGGGGCTCCTGGACGATGAGCAGTTCTTC. It is translated as CATSIGQGLLDDEQFF.

The V call is TRBV24-1, the J call TRBJ2-1, with D perhaps matching TRBD1 (6 bases). Germline V gene lookup returns CDR1 KGHDR and CDR2 SFDVKD. V lost 4 bases and J lost 0, with 12 bases in between. This CDR3 has 16 residues. The CDR3 here is CATSDRDTTSYNEQFF. The CDR3 DNA sequence: TGTGCCACCAGTGACAGGGACACAACCTCCTACAATGAGCAGTTCTTC.

The chain couples TRBV5-1 to TRBJ2-7; the match to TRBD2 covers 7 bases. From germline, CDR1 is SGHRS and CDR2 YFSETQ. Trimming at V came to 3 bases and at J to 7 bases, leaving 1 base not matched to a gene. CDR3 length: 11 amino acids. The DNA for the CDR3 is TGCGCCAGCAGCTGGGGGGGAGAGCAGTACTTC. Its translation: CASSWGGEQYF.

The gene calls are TRBV11-2 and TRBJ2-6; D remains unclear. The CDR3 runs to 15 residues. Germline V CDR1 and CDR2: SGHAT, FQNNGV. Trimming stripped 5 bases from V and 4 bases from J, with 12 bases between. CDR3 sequence: CASSLGGSGANVLTF. DNA for the CDR3: TGTGCCAGCAGCCTAGGCGGATCCGGGGCCAACGTCCTGACTTTC.

CDR3 DNA sequence: TGTGCCAGCAGTGGAAACAGGGAGCACACCGGGGAGCTGTTTTTT. It codes for CASSGNREHTGELFF. The chain joins TRBV6-2 or TRBV6-3 to TRBJ2-2; D possibly corresponds to TRBD1 (6 bases). The germline V gene encodes CDR1 MNHEY and CDR2 SVGEGT. Trimming cost V 5 bases and J 3 bases, with 13 bases left between them. The CDR3 spans 15 residues.

This chain uses TRBV11-2 with TRBJ2-1, with 10 positions matching TRBD2. The CDR3 has 18 residues. CDR1 and CDR2 (germline): SGHAT, FQNNGV. The V gene end was trimmed by 1 base and the J gene end by 4 bases; junction bases not matched to a gene: 10. In DNA form, the CDR3 reads TGTGCCAGCAGCTTAGTCTGGCCCCTAGCGGGGGATTACAATGAGCAGTTCTTC. Protein product: CASSLVWPLAGDYNEQFF.

The chain carries TRBV6-2 or TRBV6-3 and TRBJ2-5; maybe TRBD2 (5 bases). The CDR3 consists of 11 residues. V was cut by 6 bases and J by 7 bases, with 9 bases left in between. Germline CDR1 and CDR2: MNHEY and SVGEGT. The CDR3 coding sequence is TGTGCCAGCAGCCAAGGAGGGACCCAGTACTTC. Residues: CASSQGGTQYF.

This clone was counted at least ten times. The rearrangement uses TRBV7-9 and TRBJ1-1; 7 nucleotides align to TRBD1. The CDR3 sequence is 13 residues long. CDR1 and CDR2 (germline): SEHNR, FQNEAQ (reference sequence). Trimming cost V 4 bases and J 7 bases; bases outside gene matches: 6. The CDR3 here is CASSSRQGVEAFF. The DNA of the CDR3 is TGTGCCAGCAGCTCGCGACAGGGCGTTGAAGCTTTCTTT.

The V and J genes are TRBV2 and TRBJ1-3; D may be TRBD1 (6 bases). Germline V gene sequence: CDR1 SNHLY, CDR2 FYNNEI. The CDR3 is 15 residues long. V was cut by 3 bases and J by 1 base, with 10 bases left in between. The DNA for the CDR3 is TGTGCCAGCAGTGACAGGGGAGTTTCTGGAAACACCATATATTTT. Residues: CASSDRGVSGNTIYF.

The rearrangement links TRBV18 to TRBJ2-5; the match to TRBD2 covers 13 bases. J gave up 6 bases and V 3 bases, and 16 bases lay outside the gene matches. The CDR3 loop spans 19 amino acids. The germline gives CDR1 KGHSH, CDR2 LQKENI. CDR3 loop: CASSPGLAGEVGGKKTQYF. The CDR3 DNA sequence: TGTGCCAGCTCACCTGGACTAGCGGGAGAGGTGGGGGGGAAGAAGACCCAGTACTTC.

The rearrangement uses TRBV3-1 (or the pseudogene TRBV3-2) and TRBJ2-3, with D perhaps TRBD1 (5 bases). The CDR3 contains 15 residues. Germline loops: CDR1 LGHDT, CDR2 YNNKEL (reference sequence). The V end was cut by 4 bases, the J end by 1 base, with 12 bases between. CDR3 loop: CASSPLGAGTDTQYF. The CDR3 DNA sequence: TGTGCCAGCAGCCCTTTAGGGGCGGGCACAGATACGCAGTATTTT.

This clone appeared a single time. A read error may account for a junction end that differs from germline. Other DNA sequences from this sample encode an identical CDR3 as well. The chain is built from TRBV2 and TRBJ1-2; D remains unclear. CDR1 and CDR2 (germline): SNHLY, FYNNEI. The CDR3 sequence is 13 residues long. CDR3: CASSEESNYGYTF. As DNA, the CDR3 is TGTGCCAGCAGCGAAGAGAGTAACTATGGCTACACCTTC.

Of note for this clone: Other DNA sequences in this sample translate to the same CDR3. This sequence joins TRBV4-3 and TRBJ2-7, with 10 bases matching TRBD1. This CDR3 has 16 residues. The V and J ends lost 5 bases and 1 base, in that order; junction bases with no gene match: 8. The germline CDR1 and CDR2 sequences are LGHNA and YSLEER. In nucleotides, the CDR3 is TGCGCCAGCAGCTACTCCGGGACAGGGGAATCCTACGAGCAGTACTTC. Translated, it gives CASSYSGTGESYEQYF.

The V call is TRBV7-9, the J call TRBJ2-1; 10 bases match TRBD2. In germline, CDR1 is SEHNR, CDR2 FQNEAQ (reference sequence). The CDR3 length is 13 residues. V lost 4 bases and J lost 15; bases outside the gene matches: 9. CDR3 sequence reads: CASSYPIAGGLFF. The CDR3 DNA follows: TGTGCCAGCAGCTACCCAATAGCGGGAGGATTGTTCTTC.

This clone showed up just once. This sequence joins TRBV24-1 and TRBJ2-1; 13 bases fit TRBD2. The CDR3 runs 16 residues. V dropped 1 base and J dropped 9; count of bases not matched to a gene: 5. CDR1 is KGHDR and CDR2 is SFDVKD in the germline V gene. This CDR3 reads CATSDFRLAGGGEQFF. In DNA, the CDR3 is TGTGCCACCAGTGATTTTCGACTAGCGGGAGGAGGTGAGCAGTTCTTC.

This clone was observed once. The chain employs TRBV2 and TRBJ2-6; D not certain. The CDR3 has 16 residues. CDR1 and CDR2 (germline): SNHLY, FYNNEI. Trimming cost V 3 bases and J 2 bases, with 11 bases left between them. The CDR3 loop is CASSEFRGPGANVLTF. In nucleotides, the CDR3 is TGTGCCAGCAGTGAGTTTAGAGGCCCTGGGGCCAACGTCCTGACTTTC.

The chain is built from TRBV9 and TRBJ1-6; tentative D call: TRBD1 (6 bases). CDR1 and CDR2 (germline): SGDLS, YYNGEE. The CDR3 runs 15 residues. V lost 0 bases and J lost 7, with 11 bases in between. CDR3 residues: CASSVDQGTNSPLHF. CDR3 sequence (DNA): TGTGCCAGCAGCGTAGATCAGGGGACGAATTCACCCCTCCACTTT.

V is TRBV3-1 (or the pseudogene TRBV3-2) and J is TRBJ2-3; TRBD1 agrees at 10 bases. J was trimmed by 2 bases and V by 1 base; bases with no gene match: 6. Germline V CDR1 and CDR2: LGHDT, YNNKEL (reference sequence). The CDR3 covers 17 residues. The CDR3 here is CASSQGVGTGVTDTQYF. The CDR3, as DNA: TGTGCCAGCAGCCAAGGCGTCGGGACAGGGGTCACAGATACGCAGTATTTT.

This clone was observed a few times. This chain connects TRBV7-8 to TRBJ1-1, with D possibly being TRBD1 (6 bases). V was trimmed by 4 bases and J by 1 base, leaving 10 bases between them. The CDR3 consists of 14 residues. CDR1 SGHVS and CDR2 FQNEAQ come from the germline V gene. CDR3 in amino acids: CASSSYRANTEAFF. The CDR3 region has the DNA TGTGCCAGCAGCTCATACAGGGCGAACACTGAAGCTTTCTTT. Full variable domain (missing parts from reference TRBV7-8 and TRBJ1-1): GAGVSQSPRYKVAKRGQDVALRCDPISGHVSLFWYQQALGQGPEFLTYFQNEAQLDKSGLPSDRFFAERPEGSVSTLKIQRTQQEDSAVYLCASSSYRANTEAFFGQGTRLTVV.

The CDR3 coding sequence is TGCGCCAGCAGCCAAGACCCGGACAGGACAGATACGCAGTATTTT. Residues: CASSQDPDRTDTQYF. The chain recombines TRBV4-3 with TRBJ2-3, with TRBD1 matching over 7 bases. This CDR3 region has 15 residues. CDR1 LGHNA and CDR2 YSLEER come from the germline V gene. After removal of 0 bases from V and 3 bases from J, the junction contained 3 bases not matched to a gene.